Each of the 21 T cell receptor beta chains below was sequenced from the same sample in a study of vaccination and CD4 T cells after COVID-19. These receptors' antigens are unknown. Treatment given: approximately 9-day PBMC culture with coronavirus spike peptide pools or control peptides (ViraFEST assay). The Oncomine TCR Beta short-read assay sequenced DNA from cultured CD4+ T cells. TCRdb recomputed calls from the PCR reads with MiXCR, one row per CDR3 protein. The sample lists 10,000 to 15,000 distinct CDR3 sequences, roughly a third occurring once. The source material was CD4+ T cells from blood, cultured in vitro, sampled before SARS-CoV-2 vaccination. These receptors originate from a human donor who received a COVID-19 vaccine.

The chain links TRBV11-2 to TRBJ1-6; D is ambiguous. Germline V gene sequence: CDR1 SGHAT, CDR2 FQNNGV. Trimming pared 5 bases from V and 11 bases from J, leaving 13 bases between. This CDR3 region has 13 residues. The CDR3 DNA is TGTGCCAGCAGCGTGCGGGCGGGGACACCCCTCCACTTT. Translation gives CASSVRAGTPLHF.

The chain is built from TRBV10-2 and TRBJ1-5, with a tentative D call TRBD1 (5 bases). There are 16 residues in the CDR3. Germline V gene lookup returns CDR1 WSHSY and CDR2 SAAADI. Trimming took 2 bases from V and 6 from J, leaving 17 bases between them. CDR3 loop: CASSEDSRGDGQPQHF. The CDR3 bases are TGCGCCAGCAGTGAGGACTCTAGAGGGGACGGTCAGCCCCAGCATTTT.

The chain links TRBV5-4 to TRBJ2-3; 12 bases agree with TRBD2. The CDR3 has 14 amino acids. Germline V gives CDR1 SGHNT, CDR2 YYREEE (reference sequence). V was clipped by 4 bases and J by 9 bases; unmatched bases: 6. The CDR3, as DNA: TGTGCCAGCAGCCCCTCTAGCGGGGGGGAGACGCAGTATTTT. The encoded protein is CASSPSSGGETQYF.

V and J are TRBV6-1 and TRBJ1-5; 9 nucleotides agree with TRBD1. This CDR3 region has 17 residues. The J segment lost 2 bases and the V segment lost 1 base, leaving 6 bases of the junction unmatched. Germline lookup yields CDR1 MNHNS and CDR2 SASEGT. The CDR3 protein is CASSEGATGGRNQPQHF. The CDR3 DNA reads as TGTGCCAGCAGTGAAGGGGCCACAGGGGGCCGCAATCAGCCCCAGCATTTT.

The V call is TRBV11-1, the J call TRBJ2-1, with D perhaps assigned TRBD1 or TRBD2 (6 bases each). The germline gives CDR1 SGHAT, CDR2 FQDESV (reference sequence). V lost 4 bases to trimming and J lost 11 bases, with 15 bases between them. CDR3 length equals 13 residues. CDR3 in amino acids: CASSSSVGGQQFF. In DNA form, the CDR3 reads TGTGCCAGCAGCTCTTCGGTGGGGGGCCAGCAGTTCTTC.

The genes are TRBV2 and TRBJ1-1; D is perhaps TRBD1 (5 bases). CDR1 is SNHLY, CDR2 FYNNEI, per germline. V was cut by 1 base and J by 6 bases, with 9 bases left in between. The CDR3 loop spans 13 amino acids. The CDR3 spells CASSEVRGAEAFF. The CDR3 coding sequence is TGTGCCAGCAGTGAAGTTAGGGGCGCTGAAGCTTTCTTT.

The chain has TRBV2 and TRBJ1-5, with D unclear. From germline, CDR1 is SNHLY and CDR2 FYNNEI. Trimming stripped 8 bases from V and 8 bases from J, with 13 bases between. The CDR3 covers 12 residues. This CDR3 is CASGSSGKPQHF. DNA for the CDR3: TGTGCCAGCGGGAGTTCGGGGAAGCCCCAGCATTTT.

This clonotype appeared a few times. V and J are TRBV2 and TRBJ1-5; D is possibly TRBD1 (6 bases). The CDR3 covers 14 residues. Germline CDR1 reads SNHLY; CDR2 reads FYNNEI. The V and J ends lost 3 bases and 6 bases respectively, with 12 bases between them. CDR3 sequence reads: CASSDGGAAQPQHF. The CDR3 DNA sequence: TGTGCCAGCAGTGATGGGGGCGCGGCTCAGCCCCAGCATTTT.

The J gene is TRBJ2-5, the V gene TRBV2; weak D call: TRBD1 (5 bases). V was pared by 7 bases and J by 6 bases, with 18 bases between. This CDR3 is built from 14 residues. In germline, CDR1 is SNHLY, CDR2 FYNNEI. The CDR3 here is CASILLVQGKTQYF. The CDR3 DNA is TGTGCCAGCATTCTTTTGGTGCAGGGAAAGACCCAGTACTTC.

The table lists this clonotype with a few counts. CDR3 amino acids: CASSSRLAGAYSYEQYF. The CDR3 nucleotides read TGTGCCAGCAGCTCGAGACTAGCGGGGGCCTACTCCTACGAGCAGTACTTC. The chain recombines TRBV7-2 with TRBJ2-7, with TRBD2 matching over 12 bases. CDR1 and CDR2 from the germline V gene are SGHTA and FQGNSA. Trimming took 4 bases from V and 0 from J; bases not matched to a gene: 7. This CDR3 is built from 17 residues. The full variable domain, its missing parts supplied by reference TRBV7-2 and TRBJ2-7, is GAGVSQSPSNKVTEKGKDVELRCDPISGHTALYWYRQSLGQGLEFLIYFQGNSAPDKSGLPSDRFSAERTGGSVSTLTIQRTQQEDSAVYLCASSSRLAGAYSYEQYFGPGTRLTVT.

The chain carries TRBV7-9 and TRBJ1-6; TRBD1 agrees at 7 bases. In germline, CDR1 is SEHNR, CDR2 FQNEAQ (reference sequence). V was pared by 6 bases and J by 13 bases, with 15 bases of the junction left unmatched. This CDR3 is built from 15 residues. The chain's CDR3 is CASSRTGTERSPLHF. In DNA form, the CDR3 reads TGTGCCAGCAGTCGCACCGGGACAGAAAGGTCCCCCCTCCACTTT.

The chain couples TRBV7-2 to TRBJ2-7; no reliable D call. The V gene lost 1 base and the J gene lost 0 bases, with 4 bases spanning the gap. CDR3 length: 13 amino acids. Germline V gene data show CDR1 as SGHTA and CDR2 as FQGNSA. CDR3 coding DNA: TGTGCCAGCAGCTTAGTCCTCTCCTACGAGCAGTACTTC. It yields the protein CASSLVLSYEQYF. Looking up the rest from reference TRBV7-2 and TRBJ2-7 gives the full variable domain: GAGVSQSPSNKVTEKGKDVELRCDPISGHTALYWYRQSLGQGLEFLIYFQGNSAPDKSGLPSDRFSAERTGGSVSTLTIQRTQQEDSAVYLCASSLVLSYEQYFGPGTRLTVT.

This rearrangement joins TRBV19 to TRBJ1-3, with 7 bases aligning to TRBD1. CDR1 is LNHDA, CDR2 SQIVND, per germline (reference sequence). CDR3 length: 14 amino acids. V shed 6 bases, J shed 0 bases, and the junction held 2 bases outside the gene matches. DNA for the CDR3: TGTGCCAGTAGGGGACAGAGCTCTGGAAACACCATATATTTT. Translating gives CASRGQSSGNTIYF.

This clonotype was counted only a few times. This chain connects TRBV7-2 to TRBJ2-1, with no clear D. The ends were cut back, 1 base at V and 0 bases at J, with 10 bases in the middle. The CDR3 spans 16 residues. The germline V gene has CDR1 SGHTA and CDR2 FQGNSA. CDR3 loop: CASSLVDLSSYNEQFF. CDR3 nucleotide sequence: TGTGCCAGCAGCTTAGTGGACCTTAGCTCCTACAATGAGCAGTTCTTC.

This clonotype showed up just once. The chain employs TRBV15 and TRBJ2-1; 7 nucleotides match TRBD2. The CDR3 is made up of 16 amino acids. Germline V gene sequence: CDR1 LNHNV, CDR2 YYDKDF (reference sequence). J was trimmed by 2 bases and V by 0 bases; bases with no gene match: 4. The CDR3 bases are TGTGCCACCAGCAGAGAAGGACTAGGGGCCTACAATGAGCAGTTCTTC. Protein product: CATSREGLGAYNEQFF.

This clonotype was counted once. No conserved phenylalanine or tryptophan ends this CDR3, so it is likely a read error. The gene calls are TRBV6-5 and TRBJ1-2; 10 bases fit TRBD1. The CDR3 extends over 15 amino acids. V was clipped by 4 bases and J by 8 bases; unmatched bases: 10. Germline CDR1 is MNHEY and CDR2 is SVGAGI. The CDR3 loop reads CASSLRFGTGVGYTY. In DNA, the CDR3 is TGTGCCAGCAGTTTGAGATTCGGGACAGGGGTCGGCTACACCTAC.

This clonotype was seen only a few times. The chain recombines TRBV11-2 with TRBJ1-2; 7 bases fit TRBD1. The CDR3 is made up of 14 amino acids. The V gene's germline CDR1 is SGHAT and CDR2 FQNNGV. Trimming at V came to 6 bases and at J to 3 bases, leaving 7 bases not matched to a gene. The CDR3 protein is CASRPTGLDYGYTF. The CDR3 DNA sequence: TGTGCCAGCAGACCGACAGGGTTAGACTATGGCTACACCTTC.

This clonotype appeared a few times. The rearrangement uses TRBV12-3 or TRBV12-4 and TRBJ1-1; possibly TRBD1 for D (6 bases). V lost 6 bases and J 1 base, leaving 15 bases between the germline ends. The CDR3 sequence is 15 residues long. The CDR3 here is CASSRRGGANTEAFF. For the CDR3, the DNA is TGTGCCAGCAGCCGGCGGGGGGGCGCGAACACTGAAGCTTTCTTT.

This clonotype was observed a few times. The rearrangement joins TRBV20-1 to TRBJ1-6; perhaps TRBD1 as D (5 bases). Germline CDR1 is DFQATT and CDR2 is SNEGSKA (reference sequence). The CDR3 has 13 amino acids. The V end lost 5 bases, the J end lost 4 bases, and 9 bases lay between the germline ends. CDR3 region: CSAGGRYNSPLHF. CDR3 in DNA: TGCAGTGCTGGGGGACGGTATAATTCACCCCTCCACTTT.

This chain links TRBV5-5 with TRBJ2-7, with 9 bases identical to TRBD2. Germline V gives CDR1 SGHKS, CDR2 YYEKEE (reference sequence). The CDR3 is made up of 16 amino acids. The ends lost 0 bases at V and 4 bases at J; junction bases unmatched: 8. DNA of the CDR3: TGTGCCAGCAGCTTGGACCGGCTAGCGGGGCCATACGAGCAGTACTTC. This codes for CASSLDRLAGPYEQYF.

This clonotype turned up a few times. The gene calls are TRBV19 and TRBJ2-5; 7 bases align to TRBD1. The ends lost 3 bases at V and 5 bases at J; junction bases unmatched: 9. The CDR3 is 15 residues long. Germline assignment: CDR1 LNHDA and CDR2 SQIVND (reference sequence). The chain's CDR3 is CASSMIQGGAETQYF. The DNA of the CDR3 is TGTGCCAGTAGTATGATACAAGGGGGCGCGGAGACCCAGTACTTC.